This T cell receptor (beta chain) was recorded in a study of blood T cell repertoires in COVID-19. Trimming at V came to 5 bases and at J to 0 bases, leaving 7 bases not matched to a gene. Germline V gives CDR1 SGHVS, CDR2 FNYEAQ. The CDR3 runs to 16 residues. Sequencing used immunoSEQ multiplex PCR; TCRdb keeps in-frame clones, though not all of them. The sample yields approximately 190,000 clones, roughly 80% seen once. This clonotype was sampled from a human donor in a cohort sampled during active COVID-19. Sample: peripheral blood. This rearrangement joins TRBV7-6 to TRBJ1-3, with 7 bases matching TRBD1. The CDR3 DNA sequence: TGTGCCAGCAGCACAGGACAGGCCGTCTCTGGAAACACCATATATTTT. Protein: CASSTGQAVSGNTIYF.